The 15 T cell receptor beta chains in this list originate from one sample, sequenced in a study of cytomegalovirus exposure and HLA in healthy donors. The PCR used 60 Vbeta and 13 Jbeta primers. Assay used: immunoSEQ multiplex PCR; TCRdb lists only in-frame clones, some missing. The profile covers roughly 190,000 clones, with about 12% appearing a single time and approximately 8.3% taken by the ten largest. Sequencing was carried out using PBMCs. Receptors were obtained from a man aged 50 to 60 in good health and CMV-seropositive.

This clone occurred a few times. The rearrangement links TRBV10-3 to TRBJ2-3; 8 bases are shared with TRBD1. CDR1 and CDR2 (germline): ENHRY, SYGVKD. V lost 4 bases to trimming and J lost 0 bases; unmatched junction nucleotides: 3. The CDR3 has 15 amino acids. The CDR3 is CAISVNRGSTDTQYF. CDR3 nucleotides: TGTGCCATCAGTGTAAACAGGGGGAGCACAGATACGCAGTATTTT.

In the case of this clone: Sequence at one end of the junction differs from germline and may be a read error. The gene calls are TRBV4-3 and TRBJ1-5; 8 bases are a match to TRBD1. Germline CDR1 reads LGHNA; CDR2 reads YSLEER. This CDR3 has 17 amino acids. CDR3 bases: TGCGCCAGCAGCCAAGAAACAGGGGGGTATAGCAATCAGCCCCAGAATTTT. Amino acids: CASSQETGGYSNQPQNF.

This clone was seen only a few times. This chain joins TRBV7-2 and TRBJ2-1, with 8 positions matching TRBD2. V trimming: 5 bases; J trimming: 4 bases; junction bases outside the gene matches: 7. The CDR3 contains 15 residues. Germline values: CDR1 SGHTA, CDR2 FQGNSA. The CDR3 is CASSPREGLYNEQFF. As DNA, the CDR3 is TGTGCCAGCAGCCCCCGGGAGGGTCTGTACAATGAGCAGTTCTTC.

J is TRBJ2-3 and V is TRBV28; the D gene is possibly TRBD2 (7 bases). The CDR3 runs 17 residues. Germline CDR1 and CDR2: MDHEN and SYDVKM. V gave up 6 bases and J gave up 2 bases, with 21 bases separating them. CDR3 in DNA: TGTGCCAGCAGCCAACCAATGGGGGGGGCGCTCACAGATACGCAGTATTTT. This codes for CASSQPMGGALTDTQYF.

This clone was seen a handful of times. V usage is TRBV5-1 and J usage is TRBJ2-5; 9 bases fit TRBD1. The CDR3 is made up of 15 amino acids. V lost 3 bases and J lost 1; bases outside the gene matches: 4. Germline lookup yields CDR1 SGHRS and CDR2 YFSETQ. DNA for the CDR3: TGCGCCAGCAGCTCACAGGGGGCTGGCCAAGAGACCCAGTACTTC. This translates into CASSSQGAGQETQYF.

Remarks on this clone: A read error may produce the germline difference seen at one junction end. The genes are TRBV6-6 and TRBJ1-5; 12 bases map to TRBD1. The length of the CDR3 is 15 residues. CDR1 MNHNY and CDR2 SVGAGI come from the germline V gene (reference sequence). CDR3 DNA: TGTGCCAGCAGTGACTCCGGGACAGGGGGCCAGCCCCAGCATTTT. It codes for CASSDSGTGGQPQHF.

The V and J genes are TRBV2 and TRBJ1-4; 7 nucleotides align to TRBD1. The trim removed 5 bases at V and 8 bases at J, leaving 8 bases unmatched. Germline V gene sequence: CDR1 SNHLY, CDR2 FYNNEI. This CDR3 region has 14 residues. The CDR3, as DNA: TGTGCCAGCAGTCAGGGGGGCCCTCGAGAAAAACTGTTTTTT. Its protein product is CASSQGGPREKLFF. The full variable domain, completed using reference TRBV2 and TRBJ1-4, is EPEVTQTPSHQVTQMGQEVILRCVPISNHLYFYWYRQILGQKVEFLVSFYNNEISEKSEIFDDQFSVERPDGSNFTLKIRSTKLEDSAMYFCASSQGGPREKLFFGSGTQLSVL.

A few counts support this clone. The chain recombines TRBV7-9 with TRBJ1-4; 10 nucleotides agree with TRBD1. Unmatched junction bases numbered 7, after V lost 4 bases and J lost 8 bases. CDR1 is SEHNR and CDR2 is FQNEAQ in the germline V gene (reference sequence). The CDR3 consists of 15 residues. The CDR3 loop reads CASSSRQGAMEKLFF. CDR3 DNA: TGTGCCAGCAGCTCTCGACAGGGGGCGATGGAAAAACTGTTTTTT.

The genes are TRBV5-1 and TRBJ1-4; 10 bases are shared with TRBD1. Germline CDR1 SGHRS, CDR2 YFSETQ. Trimming took 4 bases from V and 6 from J; bases not matched to a gene: 6. The CDR3 extends over 15 amino acids. The CDR3 loop is CASSILGTGDEKLFF. CDR3 nucleotide sequence: TGCGCCAGCAGCATACTCGGGACAGGGGATGAAAAACTGTTTTTT. The whole variable domain, remainder taken from reference TRBV5-1 and TRBJ1-4, is KAGVTQTPRYLIKTRGQQVTLSCSPISGHRSVSWYQQTPGQGLQFLFEYFSETQRNKGNFPGRFSGRQFSNSRSEMNVSTLELGDSALYLCASSILGTGDEKLFFGSGTQLSVL.

This clone was counted a few times. The chain employs TRBV7-6 and TRBJ2-7, with D tentatively TRBD1 or TRBD2 (6 bases each). This CDR3 has 13 amino acids. Germline CDR1 is SGHVS and CDR2 is FNYEAQ. Trimming removed 2 bases at V and 7 bases at J, with 12 bases between. CDR3 region: CASSLSQGREQYV. The CDR3 DNA sequence: TGTGCCAGCAGCTTATCTCAGGGGAGGGAGCAGTACGTC.

This clone was observed a few times. This chain connects TRBV9 to TRBJ1-1; D might be TRBD1 (5 bases). The CDR3 spans 14 residues. Germline CDR1 is SGDLS and CDR2 is YYNGEE. Trimming removed 5 bases at V and 6 bases at J, with 17 bases between. The CDR3 spells CASSSGEWGAEAFF. In DNA form, the CDR3 reads TGTGCCAGCAGTTCTGGAGAATGGGGGGCTGAAGCTTTCTTT.

This clone was seen only a few times. The CDR3: CASSMGWETRTNEQFF. CDR3 DNA: TGTGCCAGTAGTATGGGGTGGGAGACTAGGACGAATGAGCAGTTCTTC. The rearrangement links TRBV19 to TRBJ2-1, with D possibly matching TRBD2 (6 bases). This CDR3 is 16 amino acids long. Germline V gene lookup returns CDR1 LNHDA and CDR2 SQIVND (reference sequence). V lost 3 bases to trimming and J lost 7 bases, with 19 bases between them.

This clone has only a few counts. The chain has TRBV6-1 and TRBJ1-2; D is unclear. The CDR3 sequence is 12 residues long. Germline V gene sequence: CDR1 MNHNS, CDR2 SASEGT. V was cut by 2 bases and J by 7 bases, with 8 bases left in between. In nucleotides, the CDR3 is TGTGCCAGCAGTGAACTTTCTCGTGGCTACACCTTC. It translates to CASSELSRGYTF.

The chain recombines TRBV7-2 with TRBJ2-5; TRBD2 is a possible D gene (6 bases). Trimming pared 5 bases from V and 0 bases from J, leaving 10 bases between. CDR3 length equals 14 residues. Germline V gene lookup returns CDR1 SGHTA and CDR2 FQGNSA. CDR3 residues: CASSLGTHQETQYF. Written as DNA, the CDR3 is TGTGCCAGCAGCCTGGGGACTCACCAAGAGACCCAGTACTTC.

This clone was recorded once. This chain connects TRBV15 to TRBJ2-3, with 10 bases identical to TRBD1. V was pared by 4 bases and J by 4 bases, with 11 bases of the junction left unmatched. The CDR3 covers 17 residues. Germline loops: CDR1 LNHNV, CDR2 YYDKDF (reference sequence). CDR3 protein: CATSTFRGTGDADTQYF. The CDR3 bases are TGTGCCACCAGCACCTTCCGGGGGACAGGGGACGCAGATACGCAGTATTTT.